This T cell receptor beta chain was sequenced in a study of shared clonotypes between healthy human individuals. In this sample, this clone turned up a few times. Its specificity is unknown. Template for every sorted-subset replicate PCR totaled about 200 ng DNA, 25,000 to 35,000 T cell genomes. Sequencing used immunoSEQ multiplex PCR; TCRdb keeps in-frame clones, though not all of them. The sample consists of about 2.4 million clones, roughly nine tenths of them appearing once. The CDR3 is 15 residues long. V lost 3 bases to trimming and J lost 6 bases, with 17 bases between them. CDR1 and CDR2 (germline): KGHSH, LQKENI. Study-wide results and caveats: The generation probabilities recorded for non-shared clonotypes fell below those of clonotypes shared by all four donors. Among the subsets, naive ones generally showed larger estimated richness than memory ones. Although depth was large, rarefaction showed that sequencing of the sorted subsets was incomplete.

The chain recombines TRBV18 with TRBJ1-2; D is unclear. Material: naive CD4+ T cells sorted from blood. Subset reported: CD45RA+ positively selected. The receptor's source is a man aged 18 to 29 in good health. CDR3 protein: CASSPLIDSVDGYTF. In nucleotides, the CDR3 is TGTGCCAGCTCACCCCTAATCGACTCGGTCGATGGCTACACCTTC.